The source of this TCR beta chain is a study of response to subunit inactivated influenza vaccine. The study's findings and limits: The authors suggested that few new T cells are recruited per seasonal influenza vaccination.

Germline assignment: CDR1 MNHNS and CDR2 SASEGT. V dropped 2 bases and J dropped 5 bases, with 7 bases sitting between them. This CDR3 is built from 13 residues. This clonotype was counted at least ten times. The antigen is undetermined. TCRdb analysed the RT-PCR reads with MiXCR anew, one entry per CDR3 protein. The sample lists under 550,000 distinct CDR3 sequences, around 8% seen once, with 13% in the top ten. This receptor was taken from a man between 50 and 69 years old who received an inactivated influenza vaccine. The source material was PBMCs from blood, sampled roughly 24 months after vaccination. The V and J genes are TRBV6-1 and TRBJ1-5; possible D gene TRBD1, 5 bases. The CDR3 reads CASSEYRYQPQHF. The CDR3 nucleotides read TGTGCCAGCAGTGAATACAGGTATCAGCCCCAGCATTTT.